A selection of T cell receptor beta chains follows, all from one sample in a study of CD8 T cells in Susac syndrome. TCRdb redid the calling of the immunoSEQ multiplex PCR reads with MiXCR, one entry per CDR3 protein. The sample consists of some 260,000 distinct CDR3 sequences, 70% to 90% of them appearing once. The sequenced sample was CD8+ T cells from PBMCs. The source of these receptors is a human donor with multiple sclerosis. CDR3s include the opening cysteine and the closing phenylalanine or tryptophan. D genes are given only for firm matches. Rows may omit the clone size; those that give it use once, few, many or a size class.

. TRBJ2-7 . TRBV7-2 TGTGCCAGCAGCTTATTATCCGGGCGGGCTGGCGAGCAGTACTTC CASSLLSGRAGEQYF
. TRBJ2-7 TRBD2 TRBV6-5 TGTGCCAGCAGTTACTCGTCGGGAGGCACCTACGAGCAGTACTTC CASSYSSGGTYEQYF
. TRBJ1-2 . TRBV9 TGTGCCAGCAGCCTCGGGGGGCAGGGGACCCATGGCTACACCTTC CASSLGGQGTHGYTF
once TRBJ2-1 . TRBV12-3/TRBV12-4 TGTGCCAGCAGTTTTACTCGAAATGAGCAGTTCTTC CASSFTRNEQFF
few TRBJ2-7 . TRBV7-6 TGTGCCAGCAGCTTAGAACTAGCCCCCGCCTACGAGCAGTACTTC CASSLELAPAYEQYF
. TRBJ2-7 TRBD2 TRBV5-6 TGTGCCAGCAGCTCTTCCATGGGACTAGCGGGACCAGGGTCCTACGAGCAGTACTTC CASSSSMGLAGPGSYEQYF
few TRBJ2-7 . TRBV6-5 TGTGCCAGCAGTTACCGTATGGGGGGCTGGGTAAGCTCCTACGAGCAGTACTTC CASSYRMGGWVSSYEQYF
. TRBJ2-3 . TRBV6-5 TGTGCCAGCAGTTACCCCGGGACTGGGACAGATACGCAGTATTTT CASSYPGTGTDTQYF
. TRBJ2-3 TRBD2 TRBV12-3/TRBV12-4 TGTGCCAGCAGCCAGACTAGCGGGAGTGGAAGCACAGATACGCAGTATTTT CASSQTSGSGSTDTQYF
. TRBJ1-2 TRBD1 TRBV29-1 TGCAGCGTTGGGAGACAGGGCCCCAACTATGGCTACACCTTC CSVGRQGPNYGYTF
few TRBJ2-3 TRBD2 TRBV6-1 TGTGCCATCGGAGATAGCGGGGCCACAGATACGCAGTATTTT CAIGDSGATDTQYF
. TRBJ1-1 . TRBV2 TGTGCCAGCCGCACGCGCACTGAAGCTTTCTTT CASRTRTEAFF
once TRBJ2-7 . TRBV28 TGTGCCAGCAGACTCGCCGGGACGGTCTCCTACGAGCAGTACTTC CASRLAGTVSYEQYF
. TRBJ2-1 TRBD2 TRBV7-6 TGTGCCAGCAGCTTAGCCCCCCCGACTAGCGGGGGCGGTATTCTACAGGGCGATGAGCAGTTCTTC CASSLAPPTSGGGILQGDEQFF
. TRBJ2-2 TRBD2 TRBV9 TGTGCCAGCAGCGCCCGACTAGCATCGAACACCGGGGAGCTGTTTTTT CASSARLASNTGELFF
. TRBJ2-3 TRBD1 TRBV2 TGTGCCAGCAGTGCTGAAGGGGGCTGGGGCACAGATACGCAGTATTTT CASSAEGGWGTDTQYF
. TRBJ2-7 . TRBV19 TGTGCCAGTAGTATGACTCCATCGTTTGAGCAGTACTTC CASSMTPSFEQYF
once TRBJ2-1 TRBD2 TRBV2 TGTGCCAGCAGAACCGGGACTAGCGTCTATGAGCAGTTCTTC CASRTGTSVYEQFF